These 29 T cell receptor beta chains share one sample of origin, sequenced in a study of T cell responses to AZD1222 COVID-19 vaccine. Profiling relied on immunoSEQ multiplex PCR, and the TCRdb table lists in-frame clones only, not all of them. The sample has 150,000 to 200,000 clones, 88% seen once. The material was peripheral blood, obtained 28 days after the second AZD1222 dose. These receptors all stem from an adult who received the AZD1222 COVID-19 vaccine.

The chain recombines TRBV9 with TRBJ2-2; the D is unclear. The CDR3 runs 14 residues. Per the germline V gene, CDR1 is SGDLS and CDR2 is YYNGEE. Trimming shortened V by 4 bases and J by 4 bases, and 11 bases separated the two germline ends. The CDR3 nucleotides read TGTGCCAGCAGCCCGCCTGGAGCCACCGGGGAGCTGTTTTTT. Its protein is CASSPPGATGELFF.

V is TRBV27 and J is TRBJ2-7; no reliable D call. Germline V lookup: CDR1 MNHEY, CDR2 SMNVEV (reference sequence). The CDR3 totals 12 residues. Trimming left V 4 bases short and J 5 bases short, with 9 bases between. CDR3 DNA: TGTGCCAGCAGTTCCCCGTTCGACGAGCAGTACTTC. This translates into CASSSPFDEQYF.

The V and J genes are TRBV6-2 or TRBV6-3 and TRBJ2-7; D is unclear. The CDR3 runs to 10 residues. Germline CDR1 reads MNHEY; CDR2 reads SVGEGT. The V gene lost 6 bases and the J gene lost 3 bases, with 3 bases spanning the gap. The CDR3 loop reads CASSDYEQYF. As DNA, the CDR3 is TGTGCCAGCAGCGACTACGAGCAGTACTTC.

This chain connects TRBV10-3 to TRBJ2-2, with TRBD1 as a possible D gene (6 bases). The CDR3 is 16 residues long. CDR1 and CDR2 from the germline V gene are ENHRY and SYGVKD. V dropped 6 bases and J dropped 1 base, with 15 bases sitting between them. The CDR3 protein is CAIREPDRKNTGELFF. The CDR3 DNA reads TGTGCCATCAGAGAGCCGGACAGAAAGAACACCGGGGAGCTGTTTTTT.

The V gene is TRBV10-3, the J gene TRBJ2-7; the match to TRBD1 covers 8 bases. The CDR3 covers 14 residues. Germline V gene data show CDR1 as ENHRY and CDR2 as SYGVKD. V lost 6 bases, J lost 1 base, and 5 bases stayed unmatched. The CDR3 is CAIRGQDQSYEQYF. CDR3 coding DNA: TGTGCCATCAGGGGACAGGATCAGTCCTACGAGCAGTACTTC.

The rearrangement links TRBV10-3 to TRBJ2-7; 12 nucleotides match TRBD2. CDR1 and CDR2 from the germline V gene are ENHRY and SYGVKD. Germline trimming cut 0 bases from V and 7 bases from J; bases unmatched to any gene: 4. The CDR3 runs to 15 residues. This CDR3 is CAISESGLAGGEQYF. The CDR3 coding sequence is TGTGCCATCAGTGAGTCCGGGCTAGCGGGAGGGGAGCAGTACTTC.

CDR3 nucleotide sequence: TGTGCCAGCATCCCCCGTGGGACAGGGGACACTGAAGCTTTCTTT. Translation: CASIPRGTGDTEAFF. The V call is TRBV7-8, the J call TRBJ1-1; 10 bases are a match to TRBD1. Germline V lookup: CDR1 SGHVS, CDR2 FQNEAQ. V shed 7 bases and J 3 bases; nucleotides not matched to a gene: 8. This CDR3 has 15 residues.

The chain employs TRBV4-2 and TRBJ2-1; the match to TRBD2 covers 11 bases. V gave up 4 bases and J gave up 5 bases; unmatched junction bases: 10. Germline CDR1 and CDR2: LGHNA and YNFKEQ. The CDR3 is 17 amino acids. CDR3 DNA sequence: TGTGCCAGCAGCCTCCCGGCCGGGACTAGCGGAAACAATGAGCAGTTCTTC. It is translated as CASSLPAGTSGNNEQFF.

The V gene is TRBV28, the J gene TRBJ2-1; the D gene is possibly TRBD2 (6 bases). The ends were cut back, 3 bases at V and 8 bases at J, with 14 bases in the middle. The germline gives CDR1 MDHEN, CDR2 SYDVKM. This CDR3 spans 14 amino acids. The CDR3 is CASSFVTGVHEQFF. CDR3 bases: TGTGCCAGCAGTTTCGTGACGGGAGTGCATGAGCAGTTCTTC.

This clone was detected a few times. The genes are TRBV3-1 (or the pseudogene TRBV3-2) and TRBJ2-1; D perhaps matches TRBD1 (6 bases). Germline V gene lookup returns CDR1 LGHDT and CDR2 YNNKEL (reference sequence). This CDR3 comprises 14 residues. With 3 bases removed from V and 6 bases from J, the gap between germline ends came to 12 bases. The CDR3 DNA reads TGTGCCAGCAGCCACCGACAGGATCTCAATGAGCAGTTCTTC. The encoded protein is CASSHRQDLNEQFF.

The chain carries TRBV5-6 and TRBJ2-1, with TRBD2 matching 9 bases. V dropped 1 base and J dropped 10; count of bases not matched to a gene: 3. From germline, CDR1 is SGHDT and CDR2 YYEEEE. The CDR3 is made up of 13 amino acids. The CDR3, as DNA: TGTGCCAGCAGCTTGCCTGCGGGGGGGGAGCAGTTCTTC. It yields the protein CASSLPAGGEQFF.

The rearrangement joins TRBV4-3 to TRBJ2-7; D uncertain. Germline V gives CDR1 LGHNA, CDR2 YSLEER. This CDR3 has 14 amino acids. V lost 0 bases and J 2 bases, leaving 8 bases between the germline ends. The CDR3 DNA reads TGCGCCAGCAGCCAAGATGAGGTTACCTACGAGCAGTACTTC. Translating gives CASSQDEVTYEQYF.

The chain uses TRBV11-2 and TRBJ2-7; 7 bases are shared with TRBD1. The CDR3 is 14 residues long. Looked up from germline, CDR1 is SGHAT and CDR2 is FQNNGV. V was pared by 2 bases and J by 3 bases, with 4 bases of the junction left unmatched. The CDR3 DNA follows: TGTGCCAGCAGCTTAAAACAGGGGAGCTACGAGCAGTACTTC. Its translation: CASSLKQGSYEQYF. The variable domain in full, with the rest retrieved from reference TRBV11-2 and TRBJ2-7, is EAGVAQSPRYKIIEKRQSVAFWCNPISGHATLYWYQQILGQGPKLLIQFQNNGVVDDSQLPKDRFSAERLKGVDSTLKIQPAKLEDSAVYLCASSLKQGSYEQYFGPGTRLTVT.

The chain joins TRBV13 to TRBJ2-3; the D is unclear. The CDR3 contains 10 residues. The ends were cut back, 8 bases at V and 3 bases at J, with 3 bases in the middle. In germline, CDR1 is PRHDT, CDR2 FYEKMQ (reference sequence). The CDR3, as DNA: TGTGCCAGCCTGACAGATACGCAGTATTTT. This encodes CASLTDTQYF.

This clone showed up just a few times. J is TRBJ2-1 and V is TRBV9, with TRBD2 identical over 12 bases. Losses at the gene ends were 4 bases for V and 7 bases for J; bases not matched to a gene: 6. Germline CDR1 reads SGDLS; CDR2 reads YYNGEE. This CDR3 region has 15 residues. The CDR3 nucleotides read TGTGCCAGCAGCACGACTAGCGGGAGAGGAAATGAGCAGTTCTTC. It translates to CASSTTSGRGNEQFF.

This clone was picked up one time. V usage is TRBV30 and J usage is TRBJ2-4; D tentatively reads TRBD1 or TRBD2 (6 bases each). CDR1 is GTSNPN and CDR2 is SVGIG in the germline V gene (reference sequence). The CDR3 spans 14 residues. V was shortened by 3 bases and J by 2 bases, with 11 bases between the two germline ends. CDR3 DNA: TGTGCCTGGAGCGAGGGGGGAACCAAAAACATTCAGTACTTC. Encoded protein: CAWSEGGTKNIQYF.

DNA of the CDR3: TGTGCCGCGACGACGACAGGTTCTGGGGCAGATACGCAGTATTTT. Translated, it gives CAATTTGSGADTQYF. The chain uses TRBV10-3 and TRBJ2-3; D is perhaps TRBD1 (6 bases). Trimming shortened V by 11 bases and J by 4 bases, and 22 bases separated the two germline ends. The CDR3 sequence is 15 residues long. Germline CDR1 reads ENHRY; CDR2 reads SYGVKD.

This clone is a singleton in its sample. CDR3: CASNVLGELARTDTQYF. The CDR3 DNA sequence: TGTGCCAGCAACGTATTAGGCGAACTAGCCCGCACAGATACGCAGTATTTT. This chain uses TRBV5-4 with TRBJ2-3; a possible D gene is TRBD2 (6 bases). V was cut by 6 bases and J by 1 base, with 21 bases left in between. The germline V gene encodes CDR1 SGHNT and CDR2 YYREEE (reference sequence). CDR3 size: 17 residues. The full variable domain, with the rest looked up from reference TRBV5-4 and TRBJ2-3, is ETGVTQSPTHLIKTRGQQVTLRCSSQSGHNTVSWYQQALGQGPQFIFQYYREEENGRGNFPPRFSGLQFPNYSSELNVNALELDDSALYLCASNVLGELARTDTQYFGPGTRLTVL.

The chain carries TRBV19 and TRBJ1-6; TRBD1 matches at 7 bases. Trimming took 3 bases from V and 7 from J; bases not matched to a gene: 9. The CDR3 length is 16 residues. CDR1 and CDR2 from the germline V gene are LNHDA and SQIVND (reference sequence). CDR3 sequence reads: CASSIPNRGWNSPLHF. The DNA for the CDR3 is TGTGCCAGTAGTATCCCAAACAGGGGCTGGAATTCACCCCTCCACTTT.

The chain links TRBV18 to TRBJ2-1, with D possibly being TRBD2 (6 bases). The germline CDR1 and CDR2 sequences are KGHSH and LQKENI. V shed 0 bases and J shed 8 bases, with 11 bases lying between them. The length of the CDR3 is 14 residues. CDR3 sequence reads: CASSPPGEVYEQFF. The CDR3 DNA is TGTGCCAGCTCACCACCGGGGGAGGTCTATGAGCAGTTCTTC.

The chain recombines TRBV9 with TRBJ2-7, with 12 bases identical to TRBD2. Germline V CDR1 and CDR2: SGDLS, YYNGEE. This CDR3 has 19 amino acids. V lost 0 bases and J lost 6; bases outside the gene matches: 16. This CDR3 is CASSVVRGLAGSTPGEQYF. In DNA, the CDR3 is TGTGCCAGCAGCGTAGTAAGGGGACTAGCGGGTTCGACCCCCGGCGAGCAGTACTTC. The entire variable domain, with the rest obtained from reference TRBV9 and TRBJ2-7, is as follows: DSGVTQTPKHLITATGQRVTLRCSPRSGDLSVYWYQQSLDQGLQFLIQYYNGEERAKGNILERFSAQQFPDLHSELNLSSLELGDSALYFCASSVVRGLAGSTPGEQYFGPGTRLTVT.

This rearrangement joins TRBV7-3 to TRBJ2-5; possibly TRBD2 for D (6 bases). The CDR3 runs 13 residues. CDR1 and CDR2 (germline): SGHTA, FQGTGA. Trimming stripped 2 bases from V and 5 bases from J, with 9 bases between. DNA of the CDR3: TGTGCCAGCAGCTTAGGAGGGTTGGAGACCCAGTACTTC. Translated: CASSLGGLETQYF.

The V and J genes are TRBV5-4 and TRBJ2-1; 9 bases are a match to TRBD1. The CDR3 length is 14 residues. The V gene's germline CDR1 is SGHNT and CDR2 YYREEE (reference sequence). J was trimmed by 10 bases and V by 5 bases; bases with no gene match: 10. CDR3 sequence: CASRFSGQGFEQFF. For the CDR3, the DNA is TGTGCCAGCAGATTCTCGGGACAGGGTTTCGAGCAGTTCTTC.

This clone came up a few times. The chain employs TRBV21-1 and TRBJ1-5; TRBD1, the table's D call, lacks a check against the DNA. TRBV21-1 is deemed a pseudogene. The CDR3 sequence is 22 residues long. The CDR3 DNA sequence: TGTGCCAGCAGCAACCCGGGACCCCGTGAATCCTCGGGACAACCGAGCAATCAGCCCCAGCATTTT. This encodes CASSNPGPRESSGQPSNQPQHF.

V gene TRBV19 combines with J gene TRBJ1-1, with a tentative D call TRBD1 (5 bases). The CDR3 runs 12 residues. V was shortened by 1 base and J by 11 bases, with 11 bases between the two germline ends. Germline values: CDR1 LNHDA, CDR2 SQIVND (reference sequence). The CDR3: CASSIGQSHAFF. DNA for the CDR3: TGTGCCAGTAGTATAGGACAGTCGCATGCTTTCTTT. The entire variable domain, with the rest obtained from reference TRBV19 and TRBJ1-1, is as follows: DGGITQSPKYLFRKEGQNVTLSCEQNLNHDAMYWYRQDPGQGLRLIYYSQIVNDFQKGDIAEGYSVSREKKESFPLTVTSAQKNPTAFYLCASSIGQSHAFFGQGTRLTVV.

This chain joins TRBV19 and TRBJ2-5, with 7 bases fitting TRBD1. The CDR3 has 14 amino acids. Trimming removed 4 bases from V and 1 base from J; junction bases left unmatched: 3. Germline lookup yields CDR1 LNHDA and CDR2 SQIVND (reference sequence). CDR3 sequence reads: CASSRDRTQETQYF. The CDR3 DNA follows: TGTGCCAGTAGTAGGGACAGAACCCAAGAGACCCAGTACTTC.

The chain has TRBV15 and TRBJ2-2; D is unclear. Germline lookup yields CDR1 LNHNV and CDR2 YYDKDF (reference sequence). V was pared by 0 bases and J by 6 bases, with 14 bases between. This CDR3 contains 16 residues. The CDR3: CATSRDSSSWSGELFF. In nucleotides, the CDR3 is TGTGCCACCAGCAGAGATTCGTCTAGTTGGTCCGGGGAGCTGTTTTTT.

This clone was detected a few times. The V call is TRBV12-3 or TRBV12-4, the J call TRBJ2-7, with D unresolved. The ends were cut back, 5 bases at V and 4 bases at J, with 6 bases in the middle. The CDR3 has 11 amino acids. The DNA of the CDR3 is TGTGCCAGCAGTCGCCAGTACGAGCAGTACTTC. Translating gives CASSRQYEQYF.

For the CDR3, the DNA is TGTGCCAGCAGCTCCGGGACAGGGGGAGGTTATCAGCCCCAGCATTTT. Its translation: CASSSGTGGGYQPQHF. J is TRBJ1-5 and V is TRBV7-2; 11 bases fit TRBD1. Per germline, CDR1 SGHTA and CDR2 FQGNSA. J gave up 5 bases and V 4 bases, and 7 bases lay outside the gene matches. CDR3 length equals 16 residues. Using reference TRBV7-2 and TRBJ1-5 for the parts outside the CDR3, the full variable domain is GAGVSQSPSNKVTEKGKDVELRCDPISGHTALYWYRQSLGQGLEFLIYFQGNSAPDKSGLPSDRFSAERTGGSVSTLTIQRTQQEDSAVYLCASSSGTGGGYQPQHFGDGTRLSIL.